The clone carrying this T cell receptor beta chain was seen repeatedly, ten times or more. What it recognizes is unknown. The data derive from a study of T cell repertoires in cytomegalovirus infection. Study background: Public TCR beta signatures indicated both CMV infection and matching HLA type. Findings of the study overall: Of the TCR beta families, the public ones yielded a cumulative frequency that identified carriers of CMV plus the relevant HLA. Ex vivo responses were dominated by HLA-C-restricted CMV-specific TCR beta clonotypes.

One entry per CDR3 protein, called by TCRdb with MiXCR from the reads. The sample consists of about 150,000 distinct CDR3 sequences, 20% to 25% of them appearing once. V was pared by 5 bases and J by 5 bases, with 18 bases between. The CDR3 runs 15 residues. Germline assignment: CDR1 SGHTA and CDR2 FQGTGA. V and J are TRBV7-3 and TRBJ2-5; D may be TRBD1 (6 bases). The receptor was derived from a human donor in good health (CMV status not recorded). Some clones in this sample may be carry-over from other donors' samples. Sequencing was carried out using PBMCs. CDR3 nucleotides: TGTGCCAGCAGCCTAGCTGCAGGGGTTGGGGAGACCCAGTACTTC. Translation gives CASSLAAGVGETQYF.